A single sample gave rise to the 3 T cell receptor beta chains below, sequenced in a study of CD8 T cell repertoires and HIV-1 epitope variants (dated by TCRdb to about 2020). The library was produced with the immunoSEQ multiplex PCR assay. TCRdb retrieved this table from immuneACCESS and kept in-frame rearrangements only. Not all clones are present; in checked studies, unresolved V genes account for under half, and no reason is known for the remainder. The sample table contains 4,500 to 7,000 clones; only one count was recorded for about three fifths of them. The ten largest clones capture around 40% of the sample. The antigens for these receptors are not known. The sequencing sample was made of cultured CD8+ T cells derived from PBMCs. These receptors were obtained from a male donor with HIV.

The chain joins TRBV27 to TRBJ2-4, with D possibly TRBD1 on 6 matching bases. V was cut by 10 bases and J by 3 bases, with 25 bases left in between. The CDR3 is 17 amino acids. Germline V gene lookup returns CDR1 MNHEY and CDR2 SMNVEV (reference sequence). In DNA form, the CDR3 reads TGTGCCACCCAATACTCTTTCAGGGGTCGTAGCAAAAACATTCAGTACTTC. Residues: CATQYSFRGRSKNIQYF.

The chain is built from TRBV19 and TRBJ2-1, with D possibly TRBD2 on 6 matching bases. Trimming cost V 3 bases and J 4 bases, with 10 bases left between them. From germline, CDR1 is LNHDA and CDR2 SQIVND (reference sequence). This CDR3 spans 14 amino acids. CDR3 DNA: TGTGCCAGTAGTATGTCGGGACTTTACAATGAGCAGTTCTTC. Residues: CASSMSGLYNEQFF.

Only one count was recorded for this clone. The chain combines TRBV4-1 with TRBJ2-5; D call uncertain. The V gene's germline CDR1 is MGHRA and CDR2 YSYEKL. V was trimmed by 4 bases and J by 0 bases, leaving 6 bases between them. The CDR3 extends over 13 amino acids. The CDR3 is CASSLADQETQYF. CDR3 nucleotide sequence: TGCGCCAGCAGCCTCGCCGACCAAGAGACCCAGTACTTC.